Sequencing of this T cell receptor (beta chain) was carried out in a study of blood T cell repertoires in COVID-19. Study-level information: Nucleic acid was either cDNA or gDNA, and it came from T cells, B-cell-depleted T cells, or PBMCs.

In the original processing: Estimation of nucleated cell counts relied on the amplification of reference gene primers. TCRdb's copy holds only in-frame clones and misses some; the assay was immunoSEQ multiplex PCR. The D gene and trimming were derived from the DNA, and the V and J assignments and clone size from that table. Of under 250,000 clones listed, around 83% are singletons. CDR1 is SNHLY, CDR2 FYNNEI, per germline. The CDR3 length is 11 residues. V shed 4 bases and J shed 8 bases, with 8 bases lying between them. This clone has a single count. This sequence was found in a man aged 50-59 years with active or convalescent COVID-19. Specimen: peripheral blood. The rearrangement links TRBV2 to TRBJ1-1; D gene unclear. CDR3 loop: CASSADGEAFF. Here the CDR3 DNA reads TGTGCCAGCAGTGCTGACGGGGAAGCTTTCTTT.